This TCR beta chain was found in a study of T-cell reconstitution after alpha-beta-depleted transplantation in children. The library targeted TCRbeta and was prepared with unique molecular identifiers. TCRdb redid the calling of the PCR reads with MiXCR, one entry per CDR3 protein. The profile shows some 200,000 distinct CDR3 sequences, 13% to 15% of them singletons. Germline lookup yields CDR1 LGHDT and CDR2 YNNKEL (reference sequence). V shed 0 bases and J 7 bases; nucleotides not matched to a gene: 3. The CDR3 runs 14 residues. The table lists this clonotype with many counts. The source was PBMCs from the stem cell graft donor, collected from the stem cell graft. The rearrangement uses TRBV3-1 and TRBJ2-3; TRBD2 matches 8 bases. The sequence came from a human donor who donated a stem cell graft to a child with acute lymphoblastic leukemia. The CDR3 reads CASSQDTSGYTQYF. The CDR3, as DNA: TGTGCCAGCAGCCAAGATACTAGCGGATATACGCAGTATTTT.